The next 30 T cell receptor beta chains were all read from a single sample in a study of cytomegalovirus exposure and HLA in healthy donors. This table comes from immunoSEQ multiplex PCR, and its TCRdb copy is limited to in-frame clones, with some not included. Here the sample spans about 240,000 clones, approximately 83% being singletons. The sequencing sample was made of PBMCs. The receptors come from a woman in her thirties in good health and CMV-seropositive.

This rearrangement joins TRBV18 to TRBJ2-7; a possible D gene is TRBD2 (6 bases). Looked up from germline, CDR1 is KGHSH and CDR2 is LQKENI. The CDR3 loop spans 14 amino acids. Trimming cost V 2 bases and J 4 bases, with 12 bases left between them. In DNA, the CDR3 is TGTGCCAGCTCACCAGGCACTAGCAGATACGAGCAGTACTTC. Encoded protein: CASSPGTSRYEQYF.

In this sample, this clone turned up a few times. The rearrangement uses TRBV27 and TRBJ1-5; TRBD1 matches 7 bases. This CDR3 comprises 16 residues. The germline V gene encodes CDR1 MNHEY and CDR2 SMNVEV (reference sequence). After removal of 1 base from V and 6 bases from J, the junction contained 9 bases not matched to a gene. The CDR3 region is CASSLLGQIPSQPQHF. The CDR3 region has the DNA TGTGCCAGCAGTTTATTGGGACAGATACCTAGTCAGCCCCAGCATTTT.

The chain employs TRBV10-1 and TRBJ2-7; TRBD1 matches at 7 bases. The germline CDR1 and CDR2 sequences are WNHNN and SYGVQD (reference sequence). Trimming at V came to 1 base and at J to 3 bases, leaving 6 bases not matched to a gene. CDR3 length equals 15 residues. DNA of the CDR3: TGCGCCAGCAGTGAGTTTCGACCAGGGGGCTACGAGCAGTACTTC. Protein sequence: CASSEFRPGGYEQYF.

To note about this clone: The sample contains more than one DNA sequence encoding this CDR3. V usage is TRBV28 and J usage is TRBJ1-5, with D maybe TRBD1 (6 bases). The CDR3 contains 14 residues. V shed 1 base and J shed 3 bases, with 7 bases lying between them. Germline V gives CDR1 MDHEN, CDR2 SYDVKM. CDR3 bases: TGTGCCAGCAGTTTATCAGGGGTCAATCAGCCCCAGCATTTT. Translated: CASSLSGVNQPQHF.

This chain joins TRBV19 and TRBJ2-3, with D possibly being TRBD2 (6 bases). Trimming took 8 bases from V and 2 from J, leaving 11 bases between them. Per germline, CDR1 LNHDA and CDR2 SQIVND (reference sequence). CDR3 size: 13 residues. The CDR3 is CASAGPSTDTQYF. The DNA of the CDR3 is TGTGCCAGTGCGGGACCTTCCACAGATACGCAGTATTTT.

In regard to this clone: No conserved phenylalanine or tryptophan ends this CDR3, so it is likely a read error. The limits of the CDR3 on the DNA are not certain, so only TCRdb's listed CDR3 is given. The rearrangement joins TRBV6-5 to TRBJ1-1; the table's D gene call, TRBD1, was not cross checked with the DNA. 10 amino acids form the CDR3, both terminal residues included. The germline CDR1 and CDR2 sequences are MNHEY and SVGAGI. CDR3 in amino acids: CASSEGVAKL.

CDR3 residues: CASSLGLIYQETQYF. The CDR3, as DNA: TGTGCCAGCAGCTTGGGACTCATTTACCAAGAGACCCAGTACTTC. This chain connects TRBV7-2 to TRBJ2-5; possible D gene TRBD2, 6 bases. The CDR3 totals 15 residues. Between the trimmed V and J ends, which lost 3 bases and 0 bases, there was a span of 11 bases. Germline lookup yields CDR1 SGHTA and CDR2 FQGNSA.

The chain combines TRBV29-1 with TRBJ2-1; 8 bases agree with TRBD2. CDR1 is SQVTM, CDR2 ANQGSEA, per germline. V trimming: 7 bases; J trimming: 4 bases; junction bases outside the gene matches: 9. The CDR3 is 14 amino acids. CDR3 DNA: TGCAGCGCTGACCGGGGACTAGTGTACAATGAGCAGTTCTTC. The encoded protein is CSADRGLVYNEQFF.

The rearrangement uses TRBV5-1 and TRBJ2-7; D is unclear. This CDR3 contains 15 residues. Trimming took 4 bases from V and 2 from J, leaving 16 bases between them. The germline gives CDR1 SGHRS, CDR2 YFSETQ. The chain's CDR3 is CASSLGSAPAYEQYF. For the CDR3, the DNA is TGCGCCAGCAGCCTGGGCAGCGCACCTGCCTACGAGCAGTACTTC.

The count of this clone is one. The genes are TRBV15 and TRBJ2-1; 7 nucleotides align to TRBD1. J gave up 12 bases and V 5 bases, and 25 bases lay outside the gene matches. The CDR3 runs to 18 residues. CDR1 and CDR2 from the germline V gene are LNHNV and YYDKDF (reference sequence). In DNA, the CDR3 is TGTGCCACCAGCGGAGGACAGGCAACTAAGACAATGAGCATTGGGCAGTTCTTC. Translated: CATSGGQATKTMSIGQFF.

The chain has TRBV13 and TRBJ2-7; D gene unclear. There are 16 residues in the CDR3. Germline CDR1 is PRHDT and CDR2 is FYEKMQ (reference sequence). The V end was cut by 5 bases, the J end by 6 bases, with 23 bases between. For the CDR3, the DNA is TGTGCCAGCAGCCGACCTCTAGACTCCCCCGGTTTCGAGCAGTACTTC. The encoded protein is CASSRPLDSPGFEQYF.

The chain links TRBV2 to TRBJ2-5; D is ambiguous. This CDR3 is 13 amino acids long. Germline V gene lookup returns CDR1 SNHLY and CDR2 FYNNEI. Trimming stripped 8 bases from V and 0 bases from J, with 10 bases between. CDR3 sequence (DNA): TGTGCCAGCCTAGTCCCGTACCAAGAGACCCAGTACTTC. As protein: CASLVPYQETQYF.

The rearrangement joins TRBV5-1 to TRBJ2-1, with D tentatively TRBD2 (6 bases). The CDR3 has 16 residues. Germline V gene data show CDR1 as SGHRS and CDR2 as YFSETQ. Trimming took off 4 bases at V and 6 bases at J, with 20 bases between the two ends. CDR3 residues: CASSLEYLGGVNEQFF. The CDR3 coding sequence is TGCGCCAGCAGCCTGGAGTACCTAGGAGGGGTCAATGAGCAGTTCTTC.

This clone was counted only a few times. The DNA of the CDR3 is TGTGCCTGGAGTGTACTACCTGTGGCTGCTGAAGCTTTCTTT. Amino acid sequence: CAWSVLPVAAEAFF. This sequence joins TRBV30 and TRBJ1-1; D gene uncertain. Germline V gives CDR1 GTSNPN, CDR2 SVGIG (reference sequence). This CDR3 region has 14 residues. With 0 bases removed from V and 6 bases from J, the gap between germline ends came to 14 bases. Full variable domain (rest looked up from reference TRBV30 and TRBJ1-1): SQTIHQWPATLVQPVGSPLSLECTVEGTSNPNLYWYRQAAGRGLQLLFYSVGIGQISSEVPQNLSASRPQDRQFILSSKKLLLSDSGFYLCAWSVLPVAAEAFFGQGTRLTVV.

A single count supports this clone. The rearrangement uses TRBV2 and TRBJ1-5; D call uncertain. The germline V and J ends were trimmed by 2 bases and 4 bases, with 18 bases remaining between them. Germline CDR1 SNHLY, CDR2 FYNNEI. The CDR3 sequence is 17 residues long. The chain's CDR3 is CASSETEGWGNNQPQHF. CDR3 DNA sequence: TGTGCCAGCAGTGAAACGGAGGGTTGGGGTAATAATCAGCCCCAGCATTTT. Variable domain in full (rest from reference TRBV2 and TRBJ1-5): EPEVTQTPSHQVTQMGQEVILRCVPISNHLYFYWYRQILGQKVEFLVSFYNNEISEKSEIFDDQFSVERPDGSNFTLKIRSTKLEDSAMYFCASSETEGWGNNQPQHFGDGTRLSIL.

The gene calls are TRBV11-3 and TRBJ2-1; TRBD2 matches at 7 bases. CDR1 and CDR2 (germline): SGHNT, YENEEA. The CDR3 is 16 amino acids. V shed 1 base and J 6 bases; nucleotides not matched to a gene: 9. CDR3 nucleotides: TGTGCCAGCAGCTTAGCGGTCTTGGGCGGGAGCAATGAGCAGTTCTTC. Translation: CASSLAVLGGSNEQFF.

The J gene is TRBJ1-3, the V gene TRBV2; D gene unclear. The CDR3 length is 14 residues. From germline, CDR1 is SNHLY and CDR2 FYNNEI. Trimming left V 7 bases short and J 1 base short, with 11 bases between. As DNA, the CDR3 is TGTGCCAGCAAGTTCCCCGGTTCTGGAAACACCATATATTTT. It specifies CASKFPGSGNTIYF.

The chain has TRBV4-2 and TRBJ2-1; 9 bases map to TRBD2. The germline V gene encodes CDR1 LGHNA and CDR2 YNFKEQ. The CDR3 is 15 amino acids. Trimming removed 5 bases from V and 6 bases from J; junction bases left unmatched: 8. CDR3 amino acids: CASSRELAGTNEQFF. The CDR3 coding sequence is TGTGCCAGCAGCAGGGAACTAGCGGGTACCAATGAGCAGTTCTTC.

V and J are TRBV9 and TRBJ2-7, with 10 positions matching TRBD2. Germline V gives CDR1 SGDLS, CDR2 YYNGEE. Trimming removed 4 bases from V and 2 bases from J; junction bases left unmatched: 6. This CDR3 has 15 residues. CDR3 bases: TGTGCCAGCAGCCCCCGGACTAGCGGTACCTACGAGCAGTACTTC. It codes for CASSPRTSGTYEQYF.

A note on this clone: Compared with germline, one end of the junction differs, possibly owing to a read error. The rearrangement links TRBV5-1 to TRBJ1-1; D unresolved. Germline-derived CDR1 and CDR2 are SGHRS and YFSETQ. This CDR3 spans 15 amino acids. The CDR3 reads CASSLSVVGWTGAFF. CDR3 DNA: TGCGCCAGCAGCTTGTCCGTGGTCGGATGGACTGGAGCTTTCTTT. Full variable domain (remainder filled in from reference TRBV5-1 and TRBJ1-1): KAGVTQTPRYLIKTRGQQVTLSCSPISGHRSVSWYQQTPGQGLQFLFEYFSETQRNKGNFPGRFSGRQFSNSRSEMNVSTLELGDSALYLCASSLSVVGWTGAFFGQGTRLTVV.

This chain connects TRBV30 to TRBJ2-3; 9 bases match TRBD2. Germline CDR1 GTSNPN, CDR2 SVGIG (reference sequence). The CDR3 has 15 amino acids. Unmatched junction bases numbered 4, after V lost 0 bases and J lost 3 bases. This chain's CDR3 is CAWSVALAGTDTQYF. The DNA for the CDR3 is TGTGCCTGGAGTGTTGCCCTAGCGGGGACAGATACGCAGTATTTT.

V is TRBV6-1 and J is TRBJ2-7; possible D gene TRBD1, 6 bases. V was trimmed by 6 bases and J by 2 bases, leaving 14 bases between them. Per the germline V gene, CDR1 is MNHNS and CDR2 is SASEGT. CDR3 size: 14 residues. DNA of the CDR3: TGTGCCAGCAGGACCGGGACATACACCTACGAGCAGTACTTC. Translation gives CASRTGTYTYEQYF.

This chain uses TRBV6-4 with TRBJ1-1; tentatively, D is TRBD1 (6 bases). The CDR3 is 14 residues long. Between the trimmed V and J ends, which lost 6 bases and 1 base, there was a span of 12 bases. Germline CDR1 reads MRHNA; CDR2 reads SNTAGT. The CDR3 is CASSPDRQNTEAFF. CDR3 bases: TGTGCCAGCAGCCCCGACAGGCAGAACACTGAAGCTTTCTTT.

The chain uses TRBV5-4 and TRBJ2-1, with TRBD2 matching over 9 bases. The CDR3 is 15 residues long. J lost 3 bases, V lost 0 bases, and 1 base had no gene match. The V gene's germline CDR1 is SGHNT and CDR2 YYREEE (reference sequence). DNA of the CDR3: TGTGCCAGCAGCTTGGCTAGCGGGGTCTACAATGAGCAGTTCTTC. Its protein product is CASSLASGVYNEQFF.

The chain uses TRBV4-2 and TRBJ1-1, with 7 bases identical to TRBD1. There are 15 residues in the CDR3. Looked up from germline, CDR1 is LGHNA and CDR2 is YNFKEQ. Unmatched junction bases numbered 3, after V lost 0 bases and J lost 2 bases. The CDR3 reads CASSQDRDRNTEAFF. The CDR3 DNA sequence: TGTGCCAGCAGCCAAGACCGGGACAGAAACACTGAAGCTTTCTTT.

The gene calls are TRBV7-6 and TRBJ2-7; 12 bases fit TRBD1. The CDR3 contains 15 residues. V was clipped by 5 bases and J by 6 bases; unmatched bases: 8. In germline, CDR1 is SGHVS, CDR2 FNYEAQ. In DNA, the CDR3 is TGTGCCAGCAGCATGGGACAGGGGGCATTCCTCGAGCAGTACTTC. Translation gives CASSMGQGAFLEQYF.

The rearrangement links TRBV2 to TRBJ1-3; D unclear. Germline CDR1 SNHLY, CDR2 FYNNEI. This CDR3 region has 18 residues. Trimming removed 4 bases at V and 0 bases at J, with 19 bases between. The CDR3 DNA reads as TGTGCCAGCAGTGGCACAGTACATCTTTCCTTCTCTGGAAACACCATATATTTT. Encoded protein: CASSGTVHLSFSGNTIYF.

The chain couples TRBV4-1 to TRBJ2-3; D remains unclear. This CDR3 spans 15 amino acids. V lost 4 bases to trimming and J lost 5 bases, with 16 bases between them. CDR1 is MGHRA, CDR2 YSYEKL, per germline. The CDR3 nucleotides are TGCGCCAGCAGCCTAACTTTTTCGGGTGGAGATACGCAGTATTTT. Residues: CASSLTFSGGDTQYF.

The chain has TRBV5-4 and TRBJ2-7; 13 nucleotides agree with TRBD2. Germline CDR1 SGHNT, CDR2 YYREEE (reference sequence). The CDR3 runs 16 residues. V lost 4 bases, J lost 7 bases, and 11 bases stayed unmatched. The CDR3 spells CASSISTSGRAFEQYF. As DNA, the CDR3 is TGTGCCAGCAGCATCAGTACTAGCGGGAGGGCCTTTGAGCAGTACTTC.

The chain couples TRBV6-5 to TRBJ1-5; 7 bases map to TRBD1. The germline CDR1 and CDR2 sequences are MNHEY and SVGAGI. V gave up 6 bases and J gave up 4 bases; unmatched junction bases: 3. This CDR3 region has 13 residues. The CDR3 nucleotides read TGTGCCAGCAGGGGACAGCCAAATCAGCCCCAGCATTTT. This encodes CASRGQPNQPQHF.